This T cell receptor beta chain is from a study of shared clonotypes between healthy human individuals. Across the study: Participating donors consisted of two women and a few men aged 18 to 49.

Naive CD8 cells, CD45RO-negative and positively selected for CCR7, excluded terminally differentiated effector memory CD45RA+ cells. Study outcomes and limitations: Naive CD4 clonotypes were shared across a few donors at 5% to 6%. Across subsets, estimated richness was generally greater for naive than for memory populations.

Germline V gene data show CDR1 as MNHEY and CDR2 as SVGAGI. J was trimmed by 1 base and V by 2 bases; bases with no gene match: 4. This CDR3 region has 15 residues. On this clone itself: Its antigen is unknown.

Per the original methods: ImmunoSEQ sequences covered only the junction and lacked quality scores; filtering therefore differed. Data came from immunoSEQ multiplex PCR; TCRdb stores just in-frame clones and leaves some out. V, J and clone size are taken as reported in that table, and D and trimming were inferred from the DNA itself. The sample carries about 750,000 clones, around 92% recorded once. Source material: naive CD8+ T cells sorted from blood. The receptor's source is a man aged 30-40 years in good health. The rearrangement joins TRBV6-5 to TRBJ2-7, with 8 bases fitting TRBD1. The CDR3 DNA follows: TGTGCCAGCAGTTACCGACAGGGGCTATCCTACGAGCAGTACTTC. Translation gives CASSYRQGLSYEQYF.